This T cell receptor beta chain was observed in a study of T cell repertoires in cytomegalovirus infection (dated by TCRdb to the late 2010s). Some background on the complete study: Alongside well-studied HLA-B-restricted epitopes, the peptide stimulations were aimed at recently identified HLA-C-restricted CMV epitopes, whose presentation resists viral immunomodulation. The HLA type of each donor mattered for the analysis, because public TCR beta signatures pointed to carriage of CMV infection along with the matching HLA type. Study-level results and caveats: Cumulative frequency of public TCR beta family members discriminated carriers of CMV infection plus the relevant HLA type in this cohort and an independent roughly 320-donor cohort. The ex vivo response was dominated by HLA-C-restricted CMV-specific TCR beta clonotypes, and the single most frequent clonotype in two of eight donors was supplied by these HLA-C-restricted clonotypes.

The treatment or condition label on this specimen signifies: in vitro stimulation with specific CMV peptide epitopes to enrich CMV-specific T cells. Sequenced using an Illumina HiSeq 1500. The public sequencing data were trimmed at Q25 with fastp and processed into clonotypes with MiXCR by TCRdb, which kept only in-frame beta chains. Every distinct CDR3 protein forms one entry, paired with its most common genes and DNA. Recorded for this sample are about 920,000 distinct CDR3 sequences; roughly 30% of them occurred a single time. Of the sample, around 15% falls within the top ten clones. The CDR3 goes from the cysteine to the phenylalanine over 14 residues. The sequence is cut down to CDR3 DNA, 42 bases in frame from base 1. CDR1 MNHEY and CDR2 SVGAGI were looked up in the germline V gene. A distance of 11 bases separates the germline ends of V and J, which lose 5 bases and 2 bases respectively. About this clonotype itself: It lacks a known antigen. Per-nucleotide qualities are absent, and no much larger clonotype sits a single base away.

The rearranged segments are TRBV6-5 and TRBJ2-3, with the identity of the D gene unclear. This clonotype was sampled from a human donor in good health (CMV status not recorded). Some clones in this sample may be carry-over from other donors' samples. This specimen consisted of cultured CD8+ T cells from PBMCs, obtained from culture after CMV antigen stimulation. The CDR3 region: CASSLDETTDTQYF. Read as DNA, the sequence is TGTGCCAGCAGTCTGGACGAGACCACAGATACGCAGTATTTT.